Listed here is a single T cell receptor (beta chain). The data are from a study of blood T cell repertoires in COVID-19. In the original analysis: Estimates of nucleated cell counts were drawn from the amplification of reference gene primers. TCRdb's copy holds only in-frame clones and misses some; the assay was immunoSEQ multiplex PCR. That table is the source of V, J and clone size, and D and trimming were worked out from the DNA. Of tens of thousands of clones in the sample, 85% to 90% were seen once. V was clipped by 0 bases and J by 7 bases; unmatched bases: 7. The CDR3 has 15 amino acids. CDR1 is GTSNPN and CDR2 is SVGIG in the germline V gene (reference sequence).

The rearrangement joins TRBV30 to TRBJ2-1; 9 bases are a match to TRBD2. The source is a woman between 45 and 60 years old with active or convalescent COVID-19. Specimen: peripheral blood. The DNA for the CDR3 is TGTGCCTGGAGTGTATCTGCGGGAGGGCGTAATGAGCAGTTCTTC. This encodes CAWSVSAGGRNEQFF. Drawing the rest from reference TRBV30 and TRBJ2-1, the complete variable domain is SQTIHQWPATLVQPVGSPLSLECTVEGTSNPNLYWYRQAAGRGLQLLFYSVGIGQISSEVPQNLSASRPQDRQFILSSKKLLLSDSGFYLCAWSVSAGGRNEQFFGPGTRLTVL.